This T cell receptor (beta chain) was identified in a study of CD8 T cells in ankylosing spondylitis. Overall study findings and caveats: Reportedly, significant enrichment of disease-linked clones occurred in matched ankylosing spondylitis synovial fluid. Blood of patients with ankylosing spondylitis appeared to be characterized by a TCR beta motif of roughly eight highly homologous variants. Earlier studies detected some motif variants in reactive arthritis synovial fluid and blood.

V lost 2 bases and J 8 bases, leaving 9 bases between the germline ends. This CDR3 is built from 12 residues. Germline CDR1 SEHNR, CDR2 FQNEAQ (reference sequence). This clonotype was recorded a few times. Its antigen is unknown. Each TCR beta library was made by quantitative 5'-RACE that incorporated molecular barcodes. TCRdb independently ran MiXCR on the 5' RACE reads; one entry per CDR3 protein. The table records approximately 550,000 distinct CDR3 sequences, roughly 13% of them present only once. The TCR comes from a male donor with ankylosing spondylitis. Sequencing used blood, either unsorted or a sorted T cell fraction (not recorded which). The V call is TRBV7-9, the J call TRBJ1-1, with D uncertain. CDR3 in amino acids: CASSLIGEEAFF. In DNA form, the CDR3 reads TGTGCCAGCAGCTTAATCGGGGAGGAAGCTTTCTTT.